One T cell receptor (beta chain) is described in this entry. Antigen: not known. Germline-derived CDR1 and CDR2 are SGHNT and YYREEE (reference sequence). The CDR3 runs to 13 residues. Between the trimmed V and J ends, which lost 2 bases and 8 bases, there was a span of 10 bases. The data are from a study of liver allograft versus peripheral blood T cells. Overall study: Comparative analysis was performed on T cell receptor repertoires from transplanted livers and from recipients' peripheral blood. Findings of the study overall: Intragraft T cell receptor repertoires of liver allografts were reportedly distinct from those in peripheral blood.

TCRdb reprocessed the reads via MiXCR and lists one record per CDR3 protein. The sample shows about 10,000 distinct CDR3 sequences, under 20% of them seen only once. This receptor was identified in a human patient who had a liver transplant. Some T cells may be graft donor cells. The chain carries TRBV5-4 and TRBJ1-4; TRBD1 is a possible D gene (5 bases). This CDR3 reads CASSLGDVEKLFF. In DNA form, the CDR3 reads TGTGCCAGCAGCTTAGGGGATGTGGAAAAACTGTTTTTT.